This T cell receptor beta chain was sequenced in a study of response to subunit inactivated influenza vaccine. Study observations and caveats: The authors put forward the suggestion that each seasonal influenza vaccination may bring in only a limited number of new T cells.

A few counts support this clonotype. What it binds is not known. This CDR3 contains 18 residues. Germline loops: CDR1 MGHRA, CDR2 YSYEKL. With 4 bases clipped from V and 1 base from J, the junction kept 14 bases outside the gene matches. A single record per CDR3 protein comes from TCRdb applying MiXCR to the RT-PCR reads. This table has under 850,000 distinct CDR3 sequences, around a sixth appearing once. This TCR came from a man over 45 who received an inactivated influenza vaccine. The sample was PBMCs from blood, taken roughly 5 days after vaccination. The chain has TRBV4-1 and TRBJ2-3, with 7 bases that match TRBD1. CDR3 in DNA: TGCGCCAGCAGCCTAGACCACGGGACAGTGGCCCGCACAGATACGCAGTATTTT. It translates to CASSLDHGTVARTDTQYF.